This entry concerns a single TCR beta chain. Its antigen is currently unknown. The sample originates from a study of Ad26.COV2.S vaccination and SARS-CoV-2 variants. Background on the study: In the study, Ad26.COV2.S was injected intramuscularly once, or twice 56 days apart. Notes on the study in general: For non-spike TCRs, breadth in vaccine recipients resembled that in placebo recipients. Total responses of T cells may have been underestimated by the analyses of TCR breadth and depth.

Sequenced by immunoSEQ multiplex PCR; TCRdb stores in-frame clones only, minus some. The profile covers hundreds of thousands of clones, with 85% to 90% appearing a single time and approximately 2.5% taken by the ten largest. Indicated treatment: some 20 received Ad26.COV2.S at low or high dose, single or two shots; roughly five received placebo; per-sample allocation not given. Repertoires come from day 63 after the first vaccine or placebo injection. The source material was peripheral blood, sampled in a trial of Ad26.COV2.S vaccine versus placebo. This clonotype was sampled from a person between 18 and 59 years old who received the Ad26.COV2.S COVID-19 vaccine or a placebo.

CDR3: CASSSRLAGYRAQYF. The CDR3 coding sequence is TGTGCCAGCAGCTCCAGACTAGCGGGCTACCGGGCGCAGTATTTT. The J gene is TRBJ2-3, the V gene TRBV13, with 10 bases fitting TRBD2. CDR3 length equals 15 residues. CDR1 PRHDT and CDR2 FYEKMQ come from the germline V gene (reference sequence). The J segment lost 10 bases and the V segment lost 4 bases, leaving 11 bases of the junction unmatched.